The present T cell receptor beta chain was sequenced within a study of blood T cell repertoires in COVID-19. Across the whole study: Some COVID-19 samples were acute and others convalescent; all came from the United States, Italy and Spain.

The germline CDR1 and CDR2 sequences are GTSNPN and SVGIG (reference sequence). The CDR3 is made up of 12 amino acids. Trimming left V 4 bases short and J 3 bases short, with 10 bases between. Study processing details: The assay estimated nucleated cells by amplifying reference gene primers. Libraries were prepared by immunoSEQ multiplex PCR; TCRdb keeps only in-frame clonotypes and omits some of them. That table gives V, J and clone size, and the DNA gave D and trimming. Of over 350,000 clones listed, approximately 90% are singletons. Sequencing input: peripheral blood. This receptor was obtained from a woman in her twenties or thirties with active or convalescent COVID-19. The chain carries TRBV30 and TRBJ2-7, with a possible D match to TRBD1 (6 bases). In DNA, the CDR3 is TGTGCCTGGAACGCACAGGGCTACGAGCAGTACTTC. Residues: CAWNAQGYEQYF.